This T cell receptor beta chain was recorded in a study of circulating and synovial CD4+ cells in juvenile arthritis. Regarding the study as a whole: T cell genome counts differed by at least an order of magnitude between CPL and CD4 samples.

About this clone: Its cognate antigen is unknown.

V was trimmed by 5 bases and J by 2 bases, leaving 6 bases between them. CDR1 is SGHNT, CDR2 YENEEA, per germline. The CDR3 totals 13 residues. Data came from immunoSEQ multiplex PCR; TCRdb stores just in-frame clones and leaves some out. The table shows about 33,000 clones, with roughly 96% occurring only once. The receptor was isolated from a human donor with juvenile idiopathic arthritis. Material for sequencing was CD4+ T cells from blood. V is TRBV11-3 and J is TRBJ2-2; no reliable D call. The CDR3 loop reads CASSLTNTGELFF. The DNA for the CDR3 is TGTGCCAGCAGCCTGACAAACACCGGGGAGCTGTTTTTT. Full variable domain (remainder filled in from reference TRBV11-3 and TRBJ2-2): EAGVVQSPRYKIIEKKQPVAFWCNPISGHNTLYWYLQNLGQGPELLIRYENEEAVDDSQLPKDRFSAERLKGVDSTLKIQPAELGDSAVYLCASSLTNTGELFFGEGSRLTVL.